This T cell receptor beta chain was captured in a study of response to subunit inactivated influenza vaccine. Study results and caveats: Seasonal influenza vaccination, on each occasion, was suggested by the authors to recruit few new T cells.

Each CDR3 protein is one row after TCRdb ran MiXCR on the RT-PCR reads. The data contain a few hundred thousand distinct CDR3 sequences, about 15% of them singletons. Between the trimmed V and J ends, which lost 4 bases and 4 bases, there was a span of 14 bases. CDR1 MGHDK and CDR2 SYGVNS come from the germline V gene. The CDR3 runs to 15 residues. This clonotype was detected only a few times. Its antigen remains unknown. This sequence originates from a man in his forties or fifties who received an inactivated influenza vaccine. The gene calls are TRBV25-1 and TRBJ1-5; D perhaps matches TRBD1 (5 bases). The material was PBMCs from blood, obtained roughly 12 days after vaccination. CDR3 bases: TGTGCCAGCAGTGGAGCGGGGGATTCGAATCAGCCCCAGCATTTT. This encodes CASSGAGDSNQPQHF. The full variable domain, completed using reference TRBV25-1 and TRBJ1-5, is EADIYQTPRYLVIGTGKKITLECSQTMGHDKMYWYQQDPGMELHLIHYSYGVNSTEKGDLSSESTVSRIRTEHFPLTLESARPSHTSQYLCASSGAGDSNQPQHFGDGTRLSIL.